This T cell receptor beta chain was captured by sequencing in a study of blood T cells in healthy people across ages. The second PCR ran roughly 6 to 11 cycles with a sample-barcoded 5' primer and J-beta primers. TCRdb redid the calling of the 5' RACE reads with MiXCR, one entry per CDR3 protein. The data contain 650,000 to 1,000,000 distinct CDR3 sequences, under 40% of them singletons. Notes on this clonotype: Its target is not known.

The CDR3 is made up of 14 amino acids. Germline V CDR1 and CDR2: DFQATT, SNEGSKA (reference sequence). The V end lost 1 base, the J end lost 7 bases, and 16 bases lay between the germline ends. Study-level points and caveats: Diversity was higher, and naive CD4+ cells more numerous, in long-lived donors than in aged donors.

The receptor was derived from a young man in good health. The chain carries TRBV20-1 and TRBJ1-2; D is unresolved. Sequenced: blood. This CDR3 reads CSARGGGLIGGYTF. DNA for the CDR3: TGCAGTGCTAGAGGGGGAGGGCTAATCGGTGGCTACACCTTC.